These T cell receptor beta chains were read from a single sample in a study of T cell responses to AZD1222 COVID-19 vaccine. Measured with immunoSEQ multiplex PCR; TCRdb has only the in-frame clones, and not every one. The table includes under 150,000 clones, approximately 90% detected once. Sequenced material: peripheral blood, taken 28 days after the second AZD1222 dose. The receptors here all came from an adult who received the AZD1222 COVID-19 vaccine. Both conserved end residues are part of each CDR3. D genes are given only for firm matches. Expanded clones get a size class; other rows say once, few or many, or leave the size out.

abundance | j_gene | v_gene | d_gene | CDR3nt | CDR3aa
- | TRBJ1-1 | TRBV9 | - | TGTGCCAGCAGCCCAACCGGGACACTGAACACTGAAGCTTTCTTT | CASSPTGTLNTEAFF
- | TRBJ1-4 | TRBV3-1/TRBV3-2 | - | TGTGCCAGCAGCCAAGGGTTGAGAGCAACTAATGAAAAACTGTTTTTT | CASSQGLRATNEKLFF
- | TRBJ2-3 | TRBV2 | - | TGTGCCAGCAGCCATGGGGACATCTCTAGCACAGATACGCAGTATTTT | CASSHGDISSTDTQYF
- | TRBJ2-5 | TRBV18 | - | TGTGCCAGCTCACCCCGGGACTCCCAAGAGACCCAGTACTTC | CASSPRDSQETQYF
- | TRBJ1-2 | TRBV3-1/TRBV3-2 | TRBD1 | TGTGCCAGCAGCGTCCGGGACAGGGAAATGAGTGGCTACACCTTC | CASSVRDREMSGYTF
once | TRBJ2-7 | TRBV10-3 | TRBD2 | TGTGCCATCAGTGAGTCGAGTGGGACTAGCGGGAGAAGCACCTACGAGCAGTACTTC | CAISESSGTSGRSTYEQYF
- | TRBJ2-7 | TRBV2 | - | TGTGCCAGCAGTGCCCCCCCGGGCAGATTCCCTTCCTACGAGCAGTACTTC | CASSAPPGRFPSYEQYF
- | TRBJ1-4 | TRBV27 | TRBD1 | TGTGCCAGCAGTTTGAAACAGGGGGCAACTAATGAAAAACTGTTTTTT | CASSLKQGATNEKLFF
- | TRBJ2-3 | TRBV5-1 | TRBD2 | TGCGCCAGCAGCCCGACCGTTAGCGGGGGGGCAGGAGATACGCAGTATTTT | CASSPTVSGGAGDTQYF
- | TRBJ1-1 | TRBV2 | - | TGTGCCAGCAGTGCGGGGAAGAACACTGAAGCTTTCTTT | CASSAGKNTEAFF
- | TRBJ2-5 | TRBV7-2 | - | TGTGCCAGCAGCTTAGCGAACAGCCAAGAGACCCAGTACTTC | CASSLANSQETQYF
- | TRBJ1-3 | TRBV19 | - | TGTGCCAGTTCCCTCGGGACTTTCTCTGGAAACACCATATATTTT | CASSLGTFSGNTIYF